This T cell receptor beta chain is drawn from a study of blood T cell repertoires in COVID-19. Across the whole study: The samples span acute and convalescent COVID-19 from the United States, Italy and Spain.

Measured with immunoSEQ multiplex PCR; TCRdb has only the in-frame clones, and not every one. Among 60,000 to 85,000 clones listed, 80% to 90% were seen once. This CDR3 comprises 15 residues. The germline V gene has CDR1 KGHDR and CDR2 SFDVKD. With 4 bases clipped from V and 3 bases from J, the junction kept 3 bases outside the gene matches. The TCR sequence derives from an elderly woman with active or convalescent COVID-19. The chain links TRBV24-1 to TRBJ2-3; 10 bases map to TRBD1. Sequencing was performed on peripheral blood. CDR3: CATSEPGQGTDTQYF. CDR3 coding DNA: TGTGCCACCAGTGAACCGGGACAGGGGACAGATACGCAGTATTTT.